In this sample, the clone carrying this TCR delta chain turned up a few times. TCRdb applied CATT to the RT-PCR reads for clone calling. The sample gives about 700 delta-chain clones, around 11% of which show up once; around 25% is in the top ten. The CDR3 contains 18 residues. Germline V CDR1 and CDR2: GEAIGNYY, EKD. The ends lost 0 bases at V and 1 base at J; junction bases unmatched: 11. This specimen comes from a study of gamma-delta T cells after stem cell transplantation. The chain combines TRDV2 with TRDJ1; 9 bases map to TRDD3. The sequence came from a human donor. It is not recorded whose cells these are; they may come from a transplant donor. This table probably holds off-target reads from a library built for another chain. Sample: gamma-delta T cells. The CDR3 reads CACDTVNTGGLRTDKLIF. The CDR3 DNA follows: TGTGCCTGTGACACCGTTAATACTGGGGGACTACGCACCGATAAACTCATCTTT.